A single sample gave rise to the 5 T cell receptor beta chains below, sequenced in a study of shared clonotypes between healthy human individuals. Some clones are missing from TCRdb's copy, which holds only in-frame ones; the method was immunoSEQ multiplex PCR. The sample holds about 680,000 clones, 73% seen once. The sequencing sample was made of memory CD4+ T cells sorted from blood. Subset: CD45RA-negative fraction. Receptor source: a woman aged 25 to 39 in good health.

This chain links TRBV19 with TRBJ2-7, with a weak D call TRBD1 (6 bases). Per the germline V gene, CDR1 is LNHDA and CDR2 is SQIVND (reference sequence). Trimming removed 3 bases at V and 4 bases at J, with 22 bases between. The CDR3 totals 17 residues. CDR3 coding DNA: TGTGCCAGTAGTATTTCTGCAGGGGAAGTTTGGGGGTACGAGCAGTACTTC. Protein product: CASSISAGEVWGYEQYF.

This clone is a singleton in its sample. This rearrangement joins TRBV29-1 to TRBJ2-7, with D perhaps matching TRBD1 (6 bases). Germline V gene lookup returns CDR1 SQVTM and CDR2 ANQGSEA. V dropped 2 bases and J dropped 4 bases, with 12 bases sitting between them. The CDR3 is made up of 13 amino acids. CDR3 DNA: TGCAGCGTTGAACCGGGCAGGGGTTACGAGCAGTACTTC. It yields the protein CSVEPGRGYEQYF.

J is TRBJ2-1 and V is TRBV2; D is possibly TRBD2 (6 bases). The ends were cut back, 6 bases at V and 10 bases at J, with 13 bases in the middle. The CDR3 extends over 12 amino acids. Germline CDR1 SNHLY, CDR2 FYNNEI. The CDR3 coding sequence is TGTGCCAGCAGACCCGGGACTCCCGAGCAGTTCTTC. This sequence encodes CASRPGTPEQFF.

The CDR3 DNA reads as TGCGCCAGCAAACTCGGGCAGACGCCGAATGAAAAACTGTTTTTT. Its translation: CASKLGQTPNEKLFF. The chain has TRBV5-1 and TRBJ1-4; no definite D call. CDR3 size: 15 residues. Trimming took off 6 bases at V and 5 bases at J, with 17 bases between the two ends. Germline values: CDR1 SGHRS, CDR2 YFSETQ.

This chain connects TRBV28 to TRBJ2-7, with 8 bases fitting TRBD1. From germline, CDR1 is MDHEN and CDR2 SYDVKM. The CDR3 spans 14 residues. The V segment lost 5 bases and the J segment 6 bases; nucleotides outside the gene matches: 9. CDR3 residues: CASSLLTGVPEQYF. In nucleotides, the CDR3 is TGTGCCAGCAGTCTCCTGACAGGGGTCCCCGAGCAGTACTTC.